The rows below give T cell receptor beta chains drawn from one sample of a study of blood T cell repertoires in COVID-19. Repertoires were generated with immunoSEQ multiplex PCR, while TCRdb's copy carries only in-frame clones and drops some. Among about 59,000 clones listed, about nine tenths were seen once. Sequencing input: peripheral blood. These receptors were obtained from a man older than 75 with acute or convalescent COVID-19. Each CDR3 is given with its conserved first and last residue. A D gene is named only where the DNA matches it firmly. Clone size, where shown, is once, few, many, or a class for clones that have expanded.

J gene | V gene | clone size | D gene | CDR3 protein | CDR3 DNA
TRBJ1-4 | TRBV11-2 | once | - | CASSLGGQGEKLFF | TGTGCCAGCAGCTTAGGGGGGCAAGGTGAAAAACTGTTTTTT
TRBJ1-1 | TRBV10-3 | - | - | CAISGTSETEAFF | TGTGCCATCAGCGGGACAAGCGAGACTGAAGCTTTCTTT
TRBJ1-1 | TRBV7-2 | - | - | CASSSPGGRAEAFF | TGTGCCAGCAGCTCACCCGGGGGGCGTGCTGAAGCTTTCTTT
TRBJ1-2 | TRBV6-2/TRBV6-3 | few | TRBD1 | CASSYSGTGRFDGYTF | TGTGCCAGCAGTTACTCCGGGACAGGGCGATTTGATGGCTACACCTTC
TRBJ2-2 | TRBV7-8 | - | TRBD2 | CASSPGLAATGELFF | TGTGCCAGCAGCCCAGGACTAGCCGCCACCGGGGAGCTGTTTTTT
TRBJ2-2 | TRBV7-2 | - | TRBD2 | CASSLGPRGGRGVTGELFF | TGTGCCAGCAGCTTAGGACCCCGCGGGGGGCGCGGCGTCACCGGGGAGCTGTTTTTT
TRBJ2-7 | TRBV27 | - | TRBD2 | CASRSSGGSEQYF | TGTGCCAGCAGATCTAGCGGGGGTAGCGAGCAGTACTTC
TRBJ2-3 | TRBV3-1/TRBV3-2 | - | TRBD1 | CASSQGQGFWDTQYF | TGTGCCAGCAGCCAGGGACAGGGTTTTTGGGATACGCAGTATTTT
TRBJ2-7 | TRBV7-9 | - | - | CASSSAGNSYEQYF | TGTGCCAGCAGCTCCGCAGGTAACTCCTACGAGCAGTACTTC
TRBJ2-3 | TRBV28 | - | TRBD2 | CASSPGLADTDTQYF | TGTGCCAGCAGTCCCGGACTAGCGGACACAGATACGCAGTATTTT
TRBJ2-3 | TRBV18 | - | TRBD2 | CASSPLAGGPPNTQYF | TGTGCCAGCTCCCCACTTGCGGGGGGTCCCCCTAATACGCAGTATTTT
TRBJ2-2 | TRBV25-1 | - | TRBD2 | CASGTSETGELFF | TGTGCCAGCGGGACTAGCGAGACCGGGGAGCTGTTTTTT
TRBJ2-3 | TRBV25-1 | few | TRBD2 | CASSEWWRGGTDTQYF | TGTGCCAGCAGTGAATGGTGGCGGGGGGGGACAGATACGCAGTATTTT
TRBJ2-5 | TRBV10-3 | - | TRBD1 | CAISAYRGRWETQYF | TGTGCCATCAGTGCTTACAGGGGGCGCTGGGAGACCCAGTACTTC
TRBJ2-7 | TRBV3-1/TRBV3-2 | once | - | CASSQDDISPNEQYF | TGTGCCAGCAGCCAAGATGACATCTCTCCAAACGAGCAGTACTTC
TRBJ2-3 | TRBV2 | - | TRBD2 | CASKHGGLAGDTDTQYF | TGTGCCAGCAAGCACGGTGGACTAGCGGGGGACACAGATACGCAGTATTTT
TRBJ2-1 | TRBV4-1 | - | - | CASSQDRAGWNNEQFF | TGCGCCAGCAGCCAAGATCGAGCAGGCTGGAACAATGAGCAGTTCTTC
TRBJ1-2 | TRBV5-4 | - | TRBD1 | CASSPGTGVYGYTF | TGTGCCAGCAGCCCCGGGACAGGAGTCTATGGCTACACCTTC
TRBJ2-7 | TRBV25-1 | - | - | CASSGPNGVLGEQYF | TGTGCCAGCAGTGGCCCCAACGGCGTACTAGGCGAGCAGTACTTC
TRBJ2-1 | TRBV19 | - | TRBD2 | CASKEAGGAPYNEQFF | TGTGCCAGTAAGGAGGCGGGGGGAGCCCCCTACAATGAGCAGTTCTTC
TRBJ1-4 | TRBV19 | - | - | CASSLQETTNEKLFF | TGTGCCAGTAGCTTACAGGAAACAACTAATGAAAAACTGTTTTTT
TRBJ1-3 | TRBV4-1 | - | TRBD1 | CASSQGFGTGSSGNTIYF | TGCGCCAGCAGCCAAGGATTCGGGACAGGGAGCTCTGGAAACACCATATATTTT
TRBJ1-6 | TRBV14 | - | - | CASSQIGGLGLHF | TGTGCCAGCAGCCAAATAGGGGGACTAGGCCTCCACTTT
TRBJ2-3 | TRBV10-3 | - | TRBD2 | CAIAVAGNTDTQYF | TGTGCCATCGCGGTAGCGGGTAACACAGATACGCAGTATTTT
TRBJ1-6 | TRBV9 | - | TRBD1 | CASSVGPGGYSPLHF | TGTGCCAGCAGCGTAGGCCCAGGGGGCTACTCACCCCTCCACTTT